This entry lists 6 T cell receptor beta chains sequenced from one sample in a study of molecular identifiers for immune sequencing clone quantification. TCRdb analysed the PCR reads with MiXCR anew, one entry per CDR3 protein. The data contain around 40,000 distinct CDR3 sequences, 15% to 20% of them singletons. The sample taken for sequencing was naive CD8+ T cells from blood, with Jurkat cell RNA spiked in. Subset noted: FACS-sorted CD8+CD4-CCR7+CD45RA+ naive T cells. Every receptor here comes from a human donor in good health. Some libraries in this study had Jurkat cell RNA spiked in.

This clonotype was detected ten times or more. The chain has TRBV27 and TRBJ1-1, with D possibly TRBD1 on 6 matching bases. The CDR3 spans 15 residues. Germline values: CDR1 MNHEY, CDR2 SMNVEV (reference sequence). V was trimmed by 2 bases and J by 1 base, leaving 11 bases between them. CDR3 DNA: TGTGCCAGCAGTTTAGGGGGCACTTGGAACACTGAAGCTTTCTTT. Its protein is CASSLGGTWNTEAFF.

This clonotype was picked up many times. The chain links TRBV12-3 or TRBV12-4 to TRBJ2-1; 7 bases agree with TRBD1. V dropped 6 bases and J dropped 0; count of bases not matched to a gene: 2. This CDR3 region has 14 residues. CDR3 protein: CASRTGSSYNEQFF. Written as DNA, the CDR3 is TGTGCCAGCAGGACAGGGAGCTCCTACAATGAGCAGTTCTTC.

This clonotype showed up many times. Written as DNA, the CDR3 is TGCGCCAGCAGCCAAGATTACAGGGGGATGGCGACTGAGCAGTTCTTC. As protein: CASSQDYRGMATEQFF. The chain has TRBV4-3 and TRBJ2-1, with TRBD1 identical over 8 bases. This CDR3 contains 16 residues. Per the germline V gene, CDR1 is LGHNA and CDR2 is YSLEER. Germline trimming cut 0 bases from V and 9 bases from J; bases unmatched to any gene: 10.

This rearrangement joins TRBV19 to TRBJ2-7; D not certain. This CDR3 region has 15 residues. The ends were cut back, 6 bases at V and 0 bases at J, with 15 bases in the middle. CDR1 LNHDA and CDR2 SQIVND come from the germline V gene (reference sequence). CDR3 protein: CASSPWAGSSYEQYF. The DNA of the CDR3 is TGTGCCAGTAGCCCCTGGGCAGGAAGCTCCTACGAGCAGTACTTC.

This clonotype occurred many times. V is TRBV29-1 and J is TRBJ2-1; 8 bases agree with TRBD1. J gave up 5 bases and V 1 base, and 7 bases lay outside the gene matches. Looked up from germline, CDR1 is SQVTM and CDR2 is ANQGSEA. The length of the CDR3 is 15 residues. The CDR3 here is CSVEGGQVRDNEQFF. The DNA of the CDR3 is TGCAGCGTTGAAGGGGGACAGGTACGAGACAATGAGCAGTTCTTC.

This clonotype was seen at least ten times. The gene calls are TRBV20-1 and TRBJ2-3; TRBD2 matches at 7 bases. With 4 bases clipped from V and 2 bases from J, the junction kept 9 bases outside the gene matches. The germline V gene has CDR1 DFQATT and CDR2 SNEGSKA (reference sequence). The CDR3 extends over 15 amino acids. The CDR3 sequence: CSAIKRGSNTDTQYF. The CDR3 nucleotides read TGCAGTGCTATAAAGCGGGGATCAAACACAGATACGCAGTATTTT.